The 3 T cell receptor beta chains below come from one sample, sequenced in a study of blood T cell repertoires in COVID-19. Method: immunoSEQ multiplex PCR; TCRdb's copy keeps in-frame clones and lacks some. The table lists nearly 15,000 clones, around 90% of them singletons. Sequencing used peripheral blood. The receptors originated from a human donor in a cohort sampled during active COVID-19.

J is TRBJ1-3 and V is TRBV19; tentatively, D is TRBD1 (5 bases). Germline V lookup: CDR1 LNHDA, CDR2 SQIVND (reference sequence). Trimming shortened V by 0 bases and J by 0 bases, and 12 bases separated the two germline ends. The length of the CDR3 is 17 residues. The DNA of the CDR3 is TGTGCCAGTAGTATAGACGGCAGGGCCCTCTCTGGAAACACCATATATTTT. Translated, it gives CASSIDGRALSGNTIYF.

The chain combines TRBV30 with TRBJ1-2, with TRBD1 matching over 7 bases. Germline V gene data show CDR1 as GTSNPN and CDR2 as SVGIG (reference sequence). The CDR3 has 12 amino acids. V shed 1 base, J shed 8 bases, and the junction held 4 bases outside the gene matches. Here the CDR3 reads CAWSGKGGGYTF. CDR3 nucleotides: TGTGCCTGGAGTGGGAAAGGGGGCGGCTACACCTTC.

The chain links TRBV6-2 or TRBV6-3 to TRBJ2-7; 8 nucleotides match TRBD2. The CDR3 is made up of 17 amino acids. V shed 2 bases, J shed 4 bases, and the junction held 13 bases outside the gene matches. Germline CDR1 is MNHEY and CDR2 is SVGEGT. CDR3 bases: TGTGCCAGCAGTTACATCCTCGGACTAGCCGTATCGTACGAGCAGTACTTC. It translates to CASSYILGLAVSYEQYF.